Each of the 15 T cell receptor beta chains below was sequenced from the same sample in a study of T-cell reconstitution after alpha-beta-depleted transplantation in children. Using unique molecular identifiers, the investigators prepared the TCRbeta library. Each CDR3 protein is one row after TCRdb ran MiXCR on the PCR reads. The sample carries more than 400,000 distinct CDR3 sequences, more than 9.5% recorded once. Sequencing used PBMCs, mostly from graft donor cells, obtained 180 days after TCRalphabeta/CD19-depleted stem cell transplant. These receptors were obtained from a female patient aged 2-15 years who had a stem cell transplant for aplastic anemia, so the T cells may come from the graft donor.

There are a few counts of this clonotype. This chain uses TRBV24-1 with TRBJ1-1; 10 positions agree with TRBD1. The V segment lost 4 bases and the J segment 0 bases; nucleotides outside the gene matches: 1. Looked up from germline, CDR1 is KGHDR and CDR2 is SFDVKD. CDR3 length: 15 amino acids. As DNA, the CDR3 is TGTGCCACCAGTGAGGGACAGGGGTTGAACACTGAAGCTTTCTTT. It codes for CATSEGQGLNTEAFF.

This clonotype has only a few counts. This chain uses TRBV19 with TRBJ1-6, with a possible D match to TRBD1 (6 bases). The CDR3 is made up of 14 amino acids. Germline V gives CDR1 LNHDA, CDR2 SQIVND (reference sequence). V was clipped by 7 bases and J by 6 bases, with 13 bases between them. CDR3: CASNIQGGNSPLHF. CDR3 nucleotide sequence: TGTGCCAGTAACATACAGGGAGGTAATTCACCCCTCCACTTT.

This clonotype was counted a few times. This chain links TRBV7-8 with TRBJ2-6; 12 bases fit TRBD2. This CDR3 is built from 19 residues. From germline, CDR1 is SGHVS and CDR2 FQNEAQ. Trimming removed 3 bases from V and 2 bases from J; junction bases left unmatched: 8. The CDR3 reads CASSFPTSGSHAGANVLTF. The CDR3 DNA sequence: TGTGCCAGCAGCTTCCCGACTAGCGGGAGTCACGCTGGGGCCAACGTCCTGACTTTC.

The CDR3 sequence: CASSDAGQSYNEQFF. DNA for the CDR3: TGTGCCAGCAGTGATGCGGGACAGTCATACAATGAGCAGTTCTTC. The chain uses TRBV25-1 and TRBJ2-1; perhaps TRBD1 as D (7 bases). The CDR3 has 15 amino acids. Trimming took 3 bases from V and 4 from J, leaving 13 bases between them. Germline V gene data show CDR1 as MGHDK and CDR2 as SYGVNS.

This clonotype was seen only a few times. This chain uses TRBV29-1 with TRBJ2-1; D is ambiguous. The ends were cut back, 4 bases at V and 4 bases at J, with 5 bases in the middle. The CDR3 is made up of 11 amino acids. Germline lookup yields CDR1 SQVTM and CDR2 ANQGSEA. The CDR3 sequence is CSVVVYNEQFF. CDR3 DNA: TGCAGCGTTGTGGTATACAATGAGCAGTTCTTC.

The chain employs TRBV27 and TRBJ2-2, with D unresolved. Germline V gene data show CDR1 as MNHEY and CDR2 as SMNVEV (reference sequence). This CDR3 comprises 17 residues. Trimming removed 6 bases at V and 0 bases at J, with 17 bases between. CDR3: CASSTSGPSPNTGELFF. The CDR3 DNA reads TGTGCCAGCAGCACCAGTGGCCCGAGCCCGAACACCGGGGAGCTGTTTTTT.

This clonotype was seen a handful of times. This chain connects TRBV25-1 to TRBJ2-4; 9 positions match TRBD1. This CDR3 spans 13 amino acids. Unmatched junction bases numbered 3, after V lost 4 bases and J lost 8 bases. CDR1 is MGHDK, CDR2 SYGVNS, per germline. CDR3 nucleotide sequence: TGTGCCAGCAGTGCCGGGACAGGGCACATTCAGTACTTC. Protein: CASSAGTGHIQYF.

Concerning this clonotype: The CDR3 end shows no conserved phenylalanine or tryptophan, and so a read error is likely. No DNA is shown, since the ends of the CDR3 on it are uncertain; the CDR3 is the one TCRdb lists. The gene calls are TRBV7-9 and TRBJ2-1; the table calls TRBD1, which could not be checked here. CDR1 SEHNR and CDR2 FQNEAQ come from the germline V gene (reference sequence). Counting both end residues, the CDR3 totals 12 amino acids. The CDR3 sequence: CASSLDGLPARL.

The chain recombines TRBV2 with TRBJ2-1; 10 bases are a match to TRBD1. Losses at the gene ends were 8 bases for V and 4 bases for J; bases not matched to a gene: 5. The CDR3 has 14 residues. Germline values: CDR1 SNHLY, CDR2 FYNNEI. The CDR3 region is CASHPGQGYNEQFF. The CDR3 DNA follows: TGTGCCAGCCATCCGGGACAGGGGTACAATGAGCAGTTCTTC.

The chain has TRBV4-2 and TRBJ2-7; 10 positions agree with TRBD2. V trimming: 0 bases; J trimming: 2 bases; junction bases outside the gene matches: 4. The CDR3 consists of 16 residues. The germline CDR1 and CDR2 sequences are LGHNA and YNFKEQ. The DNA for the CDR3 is TGTGCCAGCAGCCAAGATCTAACTAGCGGGACCTACGAGCAGTACTTC. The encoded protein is CASSQDLTSGTYEQYF.

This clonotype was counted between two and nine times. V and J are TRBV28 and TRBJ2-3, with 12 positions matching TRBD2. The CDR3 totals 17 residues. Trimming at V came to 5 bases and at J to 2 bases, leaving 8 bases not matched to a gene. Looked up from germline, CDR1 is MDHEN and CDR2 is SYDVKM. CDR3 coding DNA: TGTGCCAGCAGTACGACTACTAGCGGGGGGTCCACAGATACGCAGTATTTT. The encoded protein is CASSTTTSGGSTDTQYF.

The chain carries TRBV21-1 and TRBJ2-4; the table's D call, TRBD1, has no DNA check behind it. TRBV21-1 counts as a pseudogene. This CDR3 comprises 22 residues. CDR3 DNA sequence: TGTGCCAGCAGCATCCAACATGAGCCTGACAGGGGGTTCCCCTTAGCCAAAAACATTCAGTACTTC. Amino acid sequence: CASSIQHEPDRGFPLAKNIQYF.

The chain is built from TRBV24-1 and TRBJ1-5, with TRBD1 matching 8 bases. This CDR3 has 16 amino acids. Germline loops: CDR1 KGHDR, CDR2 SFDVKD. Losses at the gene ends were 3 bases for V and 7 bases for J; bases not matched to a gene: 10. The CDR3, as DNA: TGTGCCACCAGTGATGGGGGGACAGGAGTAGTGCAGCCCCAGCATTTT. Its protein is CATSDGGTGVVQPQHF.

The CDR3 DNA sequence: TGTGCCAGCAGCAGAACCCGACCTGGCGGGGAGCTGTTTTTT. It encodes CASSRTRPGGELFF. J is TRBJ2-2 and V is TRBV21-1. TRBV21-1 is flagged as a pseudogene. This CDR3 spans 14 amino acids.

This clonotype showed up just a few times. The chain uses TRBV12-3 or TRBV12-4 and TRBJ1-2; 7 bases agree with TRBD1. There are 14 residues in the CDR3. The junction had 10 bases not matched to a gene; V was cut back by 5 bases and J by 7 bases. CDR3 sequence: CASSPSTGVAGYTF. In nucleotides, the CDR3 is TGTGCCAGCAGTCCTAGTACAGGGGTTGCTGGCTACACCTTC.